This TCR beta chain came from a study of T cells in Graves' hyperthyroidism and ophthalmopathy. Across the study: The authors collected peripheral blood at initial diagnosis, before any treatment. Study-wide points: Ophthalmopathy got predicted by the model a median about six months before its onset. Blood also contained most expanded thyroid clonotypes above 0.001.

This clonotype was observed at least ten times. Antigen specificity is unknown. Germline V gives CDR1 ENHRY, CDR2 SYGVKD. The CDR3 covers 15 residues. V dropped 5 bases and J dropped 4 bases, with 18 bases sitting between them. Patients with uncontrolled infections, other autoimmune diseases, pregnancy or lactation were excluded. The source material, RNA transcripts, was used to amplify TCR beta CDR3 regions. Researchers ran a first-round RT-PCR on the TCR CDR3 using the HTBI primer set. TCRdb reprocessed the multiplex PCR reads via MiXCR and lists one record per CDR3 protein. In the table there are around 450,000 distinct CDR3 sequences, roughly an eighth of which are singletons.

The sample consisted of blood. This chain joins TRBV10-3 and TRBJ2-7; no firm D call. This sequence was found in a young woman with Graves' hyperthyroidism. The CDR3: CAISNGRNRAYEQYF. CDR3 nucleotide sequence: TGTGCCATCAGTAACGGACGCAATAGGGCTTACGAGCAGTACTTC.